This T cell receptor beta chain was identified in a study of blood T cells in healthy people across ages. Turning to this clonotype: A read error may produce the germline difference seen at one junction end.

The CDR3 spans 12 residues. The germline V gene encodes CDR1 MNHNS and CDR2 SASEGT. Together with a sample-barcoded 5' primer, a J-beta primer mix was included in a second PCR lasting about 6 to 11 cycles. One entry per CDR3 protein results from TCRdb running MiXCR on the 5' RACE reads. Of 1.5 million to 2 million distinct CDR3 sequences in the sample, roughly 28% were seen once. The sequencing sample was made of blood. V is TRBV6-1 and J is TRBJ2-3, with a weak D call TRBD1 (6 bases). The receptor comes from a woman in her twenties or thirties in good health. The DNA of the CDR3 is TGTGCCAGCGGTGAAGGGGGAGATACGCAGTATTTT. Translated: CASGEGGDTQYF.